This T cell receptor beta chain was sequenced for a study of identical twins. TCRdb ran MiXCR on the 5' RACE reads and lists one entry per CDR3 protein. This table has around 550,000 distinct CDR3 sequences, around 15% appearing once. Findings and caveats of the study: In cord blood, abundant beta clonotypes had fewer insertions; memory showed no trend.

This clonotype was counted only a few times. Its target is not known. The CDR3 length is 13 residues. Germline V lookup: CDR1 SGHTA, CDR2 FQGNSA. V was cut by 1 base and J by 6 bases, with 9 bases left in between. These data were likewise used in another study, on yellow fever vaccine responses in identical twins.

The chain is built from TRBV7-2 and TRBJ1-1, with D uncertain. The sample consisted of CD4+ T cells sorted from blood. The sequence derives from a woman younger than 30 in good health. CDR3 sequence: CASSLGGVSEAFF. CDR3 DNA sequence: TGTGCCAGCAGCTTAGGGGGAGTGTCTGAAGCTTTCTTT.